These T cell receptor beta chains were read from a single sample in a study of T cell repertoires in cytomegalovirus infection. These receptors have no identified antigens. TCRdb itself ran the reads through MiXCR, one entry per CDR3 protein. The sample lists approximately 120,000 distinct CDR3 sequences; around 30% were seen once. The source was CD8+ T cells from cultured PBMCs, collected from culture after CMV antigen stimulation. Source of these receptors: a human donor in good health (CMV status not recorded). Some clones in this sample may be carry-over from other donors' samples. Both conserved end residues are part of each CDR3. The D gene is left open where the match is weak. The size of a clone is reported for some rows only, either as once, few or many, or as a class for expanded clones.

v_call	j_call	clone_size	d_call	cdr3_nt	cdr3_aa
TRBV20-1	TRBJ2-1	.	.	TGCAGTGGCCAACAGGGAACCTACAATGAGCAGTTCTTC	CSGQQGTYNEQFF
TRBV5-1	TRBJ1-5	.	.	TGCGCCAGCAGCTCGGGGGACTATGGCAATCAGCCCCAGCATTTT	CASSSGDYGNQPQHF
TRBV27	TRBJ1-5	.	.	TGTGCCAGCATATCACCAGAGGATCAGCCCCAGCATTTT	CASISPEDQPQHF
TRBV5-4	TRBJ1-2	.	.	TGTGCCAGCAGCTCTGCCTGGGGGGGACTAGGCTATGGCTACACCTTC	CASSSAWGGLGYGYTF
TRBV24-1	TRBJ1-1	.	.	TGTGCCACCAGTGACCCAGACACCCTTACAGGAGCTTTCTTT	CATSDPDTLTGAFF
TRBV28	TRBJ2-3	many	TRBD2	TGTGCCAGCACCCCTCGGACTAGCGGCTTGAGCTCGCAGTATTTT	CASTPRTSGLSSQYF
TRBV12-3/TRBV12-4	TRBJ1-1	.	.	TGTGCCAGCAGTCCCTCGGAAGGGGACACTGAAGCTTTCTTT	CASSPSEGDTEAFF
TRBV19	TRBJ2-1	few	.	TGTGCCAGTAGTATATTAAGTCAGAGCACCTACAATGAGCAGTTCTTC	CASSILSQSTYNEQFF
TRBV27	TRBJ2-4	.	TRBD2	TGTGCCAGCAGTCCAGCAGCGGGGAAAAACATTCAGTACTTC	CASSPAAGKNIQYF
TRBV20-1	TRBJ2-1	.	TRBD2	TGCAGTGCTACCACGACTAGCGGGGGGTACTCCTACAATGAGCAGTTCTTC	CSATTTSGGYSYNEQFF
TRBV29-1	TRBJ1-1	.	TRBD1	TGCAGCGTACAGGGGGGACGCGAAGCTTTCTTT	CSVQGGREAFF
TRBV27	TRBJ2-1	many	TRBD2	TGTGCCAGCAGTTTAGTCTCCGATTGGGGGGGGGACAATGAGCAGTTCTTC	CASSLVSDWGGDNEQFF
TRBV4-1	TRBJ2-2	.	.	TGCGCCAGCAGCCAAGTACAGGGATCCGGGGAGCTGTTTTTT	CASSQVQGSGELFF
TRBV7-8	TRBJ1-2	many	TRBD1	TGTGCCAGCAGCTTAGCGTGGACAGGGGATGGCTACACCTTC	CASSLAWTGDGYTF
TRBV7-2	TRBJ2-7	many	.	TGTGCCAGCAGCCCTTTTGGCAACAACTACGAGCAGTACTTC	CASSPFGNNYEQYF
TRBV6-1	TRBJ1-5	many	TRBD1	TGTGCCAGCAGCTTTGACAGGGTACAGCCCCAGCATTTT	CASSFDRVQPQHF
TRBV7-6	TRBJ2-2	.	.	TGTGCCAGCAGCTTGGGGAACACCGGGGAGCTGTTTTTT	CASSLGNTGELFF
TRBV4-2	TRBJ2-1	once	TRBD2	TGTGCCAGCAGCCAAGATTTCAGCGGGGTTTACAATGAGCAGTTCTTC	CASSQDFSGVYNEQFF
TRBV2	TRBJ1-3	few	.	TGTGCCAGCAAGGAGGGGTACTCTGGAAACACCATATATTTT	CASKEGYSGNTIYF
TRBV11-2	TRBJ2-7	many	TRBD1	TGTGCCAGCAGCCTAGGACAGGGTCCAGGCGAGCAGTACTTC	CASSLGQGPGEQYF
TRBV4-2	TRBJ2-3	.	.	TGTGCCAGCAGCCATACCGGGGAAGATACGCAGTATTTT	CASSHTGEDTQYF
TRBV7-6	TRBJ2-1	many	TRBD1	TGTGCCAGCAGCTTAGCAAAGGGACAGGGCGAGAATGAGCAGTTCTTC	CASSLAKGQGENEQFF
TRBV6-2/TRBV6-3	TRBJ2-3	few	.	TGTGCCAGCACCCCCGGCACAGATACGCAGTATTTT	CASTPGTDTQYF
TRBV6-1	TRBJ2-1	many	.	TGTGCCAGCAGTGAAGCGGTCAGCGGAGGTGAGCAGTTCTTC	CASSEAVSGGEQFF
TRBV2	TRBJ2-7	.	.	TGTGCCAGCAGCCTTAGTCAGGATCTCTACGAGCAGTACTTC	CASSLSQDLYEQYF
TRBV4-1	TRBJ2-7	few	.	TGCGCCAGCAGCCAAGTTTCCGGTGTCAACTACGAGCAGTACTTC	CASSQVSGVNYEQYF
TRBV5-6	TRBJ2-7	.	.	TGTGCCAGCAGCTTTGGTTGGGGGGGCCAGCAGTACTTC	CASSFGWGGQQYF
TRBV7-9	TRBJ1-1	.	TRBD1	TGTGCCAGCAGCGCCCAACAGGGGGCGCGGATGAACACTGAAGCTTTCTTT	CASSAQQGARMNTEAFF
TRBV29-1	TRBJ2-2	.	.	TGCAGCGCCCATAACCTAAACACCGGGGAGCTGTTTTTT	CSAHNLNTGELFF
TRBV12-3/TRBV12-4	TRBJ2-1	.	.	TGTGCCAGCAGTTTAGAGTTCAATGAGCAGTTCTTC	CASSLEFNEQFF
TRBV7-7	TRBJ2-2	few	TRBD2	TGTGCCAGCAGTTACGGACCGGGACTAGCCATAAACACCGGGGAGCTGTTTTTT	CASSYGPGLAINTGELFF
TRBV27	TRBJ2-7	many	.	TGTGCCAGCAGTTTATCTTCCGGGGCGACCTACGAGCAGTACTTC	CASSLSSGATYEQYF
TRBV2	TRBJ2-3	.	.	TGTGCCAGCAAGGGGGGATACACAGATACGCGGTATTTT	CASKGGYTDTRYF
TRBV5-1	TRBJ2-1	.	TRBD2	TGCGCCAGCAGCTTGGTTCGCGGGGGGATCTACAATGAGCAGTTCTTC	CASSLVRGGIYNEQFF
TRBV28	TRBJ2-7	.	TRBD1	TGTGCCAGCAGTTCCTGGGACAGAGGTATGGGGCACGAGCAGTACTTC	CASSSWDRGMGHEQYF
TRBV12-3/TRBV12-4	TRBJ1-2	few	.	TGTGCCAGCAGCCCTCTTGGGACATCCCTTAACTATGGCTACACCTTC	CASSPLGTSLNYGYTF
TRBV11-2	TRBJ2-1	few	TRBD2	TGTGCCAGCAGCTTGTCGGGGGGGGCGGCAAATGAGCAGTTCTTC	CASSLSGGAANEQFF
TRBV7-9	TRBJ2-7	.	.	TGTGCCAGCAGCGCGCTAACGATACCCTACGAGCAGTACTTC	CASSALTIPYEQYF
TRBV2	TRBJ2-1	few	.	TGTGCCAGCACCCGCTTGGGGGGTAGCTATGAGCAGTTCTTC	CASTRLGGSYEQFF
TRBV5-1	TRBJ2-7	few	.	TGCGCCAGCAGCCCATGGACACGTCTGGAAGAGCAGTACTTC	CASSPWTRLEEQYF
TRBV11-2	TRBJ1-1	few	TRBD1	TGTGCCAGCAGCTCGACAGGGGGCGCTGAAGCTTTCTTT	CASSSTGGAEAFF
TRBV19	TRBJ1-5	few	.	TGTGCCAGTAGTATGAATGACCGCAGGGAGGCGGGAGTGGGCAATCAGCCCCAGCATTTT	CASSMNDRREAGVGNQPQHF
TRBV28	TRBJ2-7	.	.	TGTGCCAGCAGTACCAGCTACGAGCAGTACTTC	CASSTSYEQYF
TRBV19	TRBJ1-5	few	.	TGTGCCAGTAGTCACGCGTCGGGGGCGAACAATCAGCCCCAGCATTTT	CASSHASGANNQPQHF
TRBV3-1	TRBJ2-7	.	.	TGTGCCAGCAGCCATGCGACAGTCTACGAGCAGTACTTC	CASSHATVYEQYF
TRBV7-6	TRBJ2-5	few	TRBD2	TGTGCCAGCAGCTTGGGCGTGGGACTAGCGTGGGAGACCCAGTACTTC	CASSLGVGLAWETQYF
TRBV12-3/TRBV12-4	TRBJ2-1	many	.	TGTGCCAGCAGTGCGGACTACAATGAGCAGTTCTTC	CASSADYNEQFF
TRBV5-4	TRBJ2-3	few	.	TGTGCCAGCAGCAACCCGGGGGCCAACACAGATACGCAGTATTTT	CASSNPGANTDTQYF
TRBV11-2	TRBJ2-7	.	TRBD1	TGTGCCAGCAGCTCCGGGACAGGGGGCCACGAGCAGTACTTC	CASSSGTGGHEQYF
TRBV2	TRBJ2-1	.	TRBD1	TGTGCCAGCAGTCGCCGGGACAGGGGGCCCTACAATGAGCAGTTCTTC	CASSRRDRGPYNEQFF
TRBV12-3/TRBV12-4	TRBJ2-5	.	TRBD2	TGTGCCAGCAGCCCCGGGACTAGTGAAGAGACCCAGTACTTC	CASSPGTSEETQYF
TRBV9	TRBJ2-3	.	TRBD1	TGTGCCAGCGGGACAGGGGGAACAGATACGCAGTATTTT	CASGTGGTDTQYF
TRBV2	TRBJ1-1	many	.	TGTGCCAGCAGTGTAGTGCATGAAGCTTTCTTT	CASSVVHEAFF
TRBV12-3/TRBV12-4	TRBJ1-1	few	.	TGTGCCAGCAGTGTCGGCACTGAAGCTTTCTTT	CASSVGTEAFF
TRBV20-1	TRBJ1-1	few	TRBD1	TGCAGTGCGTTTTCACAGGGGGCTGAAACTGAAGCTTTCTTT	CSAFSQGAETEAFF
TRBV12-3/TRBV12-4	TRBJ2-1	.	.	TGTGCCAGCAGTCTTCCTATCAATGAGCAGTTCTTC	CASSLPINEQFF
TRBV5-4	TRBJ2-6	many	.	TGTGCCAGCAGCTTGCAGGGATCTGGGGCCAACGTCCTGACTTTC	CASSLQGSGANVLTF